The T cell receptor (beta chain) described here comes from a study of shared clonotypes between healthy human individuals. Using immunoSEQ multiplex PCR, the repertoire was profiled, and TCRdb retains in-frame clones only, with some absent. The table records around 700,000 clones, around 73% of them present only once. Germline V CDR1 and CDR2: SGHNT, YYREEE (reference sequence). The CDR3 extends over 14 amino acids. The ends were cut back, 4 bases at V and 3 bases at J, with 11 bases in the middle. The sequenced material came from memory CD4+ T cells sorted from blood. As to subset: CD45RA-negative fraction. This TCR was sampled from a woman aged 25-40 years in good health. The chain links TRBV5-4 to TRBJ2-1; D unresolved. The CDR3, as DNA: TGTGCCAGCAGCCCCCAACTGAGCTACAATGAGCAGTTCTTC. As protein: CASSPQLSYNEQFF.